The rows below give T cell receptor beta chains drawn from one sample of a study of shared clonotypes between healthy human individuals. Method: immunoSEQ multiplex PCR; TCRdb's copy keeps in-frame clones and lacks some. The sample carries over 850,000 clones, 75% to 80% recorded once. Sequences were obtained from memory CD4+ T cells from PBMCs. All receptors come from a man younger than 30 in good health. Some clones in this sample may be carry-over from other donors' samples. Both conserved end residues are part of each CDR3. D genes are given only for firm matches. Clone size is shown for a subset of rows, as once, few, many or a class of expanded clone.

clone size: NA; V gene: TRBV7-9; D gene: NA; J gene: TRBJ2-5; CDR3 protein: CASSLAVGETQYF; CDR3 DNA: TGTGCCAGCAGCTTAGCGGTGGGCGAGACCCAGTACTTC
clone size: NA; V gene: TRBV4-3; D gene: TRBD1; J gene: TRBJ2-4; CDR3 protein: CASSQGSRDRGLVRNIQYF; CDR3 DNA: TGCGCCAGCAGCCAAGGGTCCCGGGACAGGGGGCTGGTGAGAAACATTCAGTACTTC
clone size: NA; V gene: TRBV19; D gene: NA; J gene: TRBJ2-3; CDR3 protein: CASSIRGDLQYF; CDR3 DNA: TGTGCCAGTAGTATACGAGGTGACCTCCAGTATTTT
clone size: NA; V gene: TRBV4-2; D gene: TRBD1; J gene: TRBJ1-2; CDR3 protein: CASSQADSGTGYGYTF; CDR3 DNA: TGTGCCAGCAGCCAAGCTGACTCCGGGACAGGCTATGGCTACACCTTC
clone size: NA; V gene: TRBV11-3; D gene: NA; J gene: TRBJ2-1; CDR3 protein: CASSLDPYNEQFF; CDR3 DNA: TGTGCCAGCAGCTTAGATCCATACAATGAGCAGTTCTTC
clone size: NA; V gene: TRBV4-1; D gene: NA; J gene: TRBJ1-2; CDR3 protein: CASSLQGVGYGYTF; CDR3 DNA: TGCGCCAGCAGCCTCCAGGGAGTCGGCTATGGCTACACCTTC
clone size: NA; V gene: TRBV9; D gene: TRBD2; J gene: TRBJ2-3; CDR3 protein: CASSITSGRGTDTQYF; CDR3 DNA: TGTGCCAGCAGCATTACTAGCGGGAGGGGCACAGATACGCAGTATTTT
clone size: NA; V gene: TRBV4-1; D gene: NA; J gene: TRBJ1-2; CDR3 protein: CASSQDRTTGFSFRGYTF; CDR3 DNA: TGCGCCAGCAGCCAAGATAGAACTACAGGGTTTTCTTTTCGTGGCTACACCTTC
clone size: many; V gene: TRBV5-5; D gene: TRBD1; J gene: TRBJ1-5; CDR3 protein: CASSYGTVPAALSQPQHF; CDR3 DNA: TGTGCCAGCAGCTACGGGACAGTTCCAGCGGCGCTGAGTCAGCCCCAGCATTTT
clone size: NA; V gene: TRBV6-1; D gene: NA; J gene: TRBJ1-2; CDR3 protein: CASSEREGTSYGYTF; CDR3 DNA: TGTGCCAGCAGTGAAAGGGAGGGGACCTCCTATGGCTACACCTTC
clone size: NA; V gene: TRBV7-3; D gene: TRBD1; J gene: TRBJ2-1; CDR3 protein: CASSLPRTGENEQFF; CDR3 DNA: TGTGCCAGCAGCTTACCTAGGACAGGGGAGAATGAGCAGTTCTTC
clone size: NA; V gene: TRBV6-5; D gene: TRBD1; J gene: TRBJ1-1; CDR3 protein: CASSYDYDRAPEAFF; CDR3 DNA: TGTGCCAGCAGTTACGACTATGACAGGGCTCCTGAAGCTTTCTTT
clone size: NA; V gene: TRBV6-4; D gene: TRBD1; J gene: TRBJ2-1; CDR3 protein: CASSDSGQGGNEQFF; CDR3 DNA: TGTGCCAGCAGTGACTCGGGACAGGGAGGCAATGAGCAGTTCTTC
clone size: once; V gene: TRBV27; D gene: NA; J gene: TRBJ2-7; CDR3 protein: CASSLDRTPGYEQYF; CDR3 DNA: TGTGCCAGCAGTTTAGACCGGACCCCCGGGTACGAGCAGTACTTC
clone size: NA; V gene: TRBV28; D gene: NA; J gene: TRBJ2-1; CDR3 protein: CASSLRHNEQFF; CDR3 DNA: TGTGCCAGCAGCCTCCGACACAATGAGCAGTTCTTC
clone size: NA; V gene: TRBV28; D gene: TRBD1; J gene: TRBJ1-1; CDR3 protein: CASSLNRGDTEAFF; CDR3 DNA: TGTGCCAGCAGTTTAAACAGGGGAGACACTGAAGCTTTCTTT
clone size: NA; V gene: TRBV2; D gene: TRBD2; J gene: TRBJ2-1; CDR3 protein: CASSVGRGGYNEQFF; CDR3 DNA: TGTGCCAGCAGCGTAGGAAGGGGAGGGTACAATGAGCAGTTCTTC
clone size: few; V gene: TRBV4-1; D gene: NA; J gene: TRBJ2-3; CDR3 protein: CASSQDSSKDTQYF; CDR3 DNA: TGCGCCAGCAGCCAAGACAGTTCAAAAGATACGCAGTATTTT
clone size: few; V gene: TRBV11-1; D gene: NA; J gene: TRBJ2-7; CDR3 protein: CASSLEYEQYF; CDR3 DNA: TGTGCCAGCAGCTTGGAGTACGAGCAGTACTTC
clone size: NA; V gene: TRBV18; D gene: TRBD1; J gene: TRBJ1-1; CDR3 protein: CASSLGQGNTEAFF; CDR3 DNA: TGTGCCAGCTCGCTGGGACAGGGAAACACTGAAGCTTTCTTT
clone size: once; V gene: TRBV19; D gene: TRBD2; J gene: TRBJ2-1; CDR3 protein: CASSIGTSPNEQFF; CDR3 DNA: TGTGCCAGTAGTATAGGGACTAGCCCCAATGAGCAGTTCTTC
clone size: NA; V gene: TRBV6-1; D gene: TRBD1; J gene: TRBJ2-1; CDR3 protein: CASSEHWTGLQEQFF; CDR3 DNA: TGTGCCAGCAGTGAACACTGGACAGGGTTACAGGAGCAGTTCTTC
clone size: NA; V gene: TRBV28; D gene: NA; J gene: TRBJ2-7; CDR3 protein: CASSSAQARVRYEQYF; CDR3 DNA: TGTGCCAGCAGTTCCGCCCAGGCGCGGGTGAGATACGAGCAGTACTTC
clone size: NA; V gene: TRBV5-1; D gene: TRBD2; J gene: TRBJ2-7; CDR3 protein: CASSLSPSGGSSYEQYF; CDR3 DNA: TGCGCCAGCAGCTTATCCCCTAGCGGGGGGAGCTCCTACGAGCAGTACTTC
clone size: NA; V gene: TRBV19; D gene: TRBD2; J gene: TRBJ2-7; CDR3 protein: CASSRTTTSGSYEQYF; CDR3 DNA: TGTGCCAGTAGTCGGACGACGACTAGCGGTTCCTACGAGCAGTACTTC
clone size: few; V gene: TRBV19; D gene: NA; J gene: TRBJ2-3; CDR3 protein: CASSIDFATQYF; CDR3 DNA: TGTGCCAGTAGTATAGACTTTGCTACGCAGTATTTT
clone size: NA; V gene: TRBV7-2; D gene: TRBD1; J gene: TRBJ1-3; CDR3 protein: CASSLTGYDGNTIYF; CDR3 DNA: TGTGCCAGCAGCTTGACAGGGTATGATGGAAACACCATATATTTT
clone size: NA; V gene: TRBV19; D gene: TRBD1; J gene: TRBJ1-2; CDR3 protein: CASRTVTGKNYGYTF; CDR3 DNA: TGTGCCAGCCGGACTGTGACAGGGAAGAACTATGGCTACACCTTC
clone size: NA; V gene: TRBV6-1; D gene: NA; J gene: TRBJ1-3; CDR3 protein: CASSSTRGNTIYF; CDR3 DNA: TGTGCCAGCAGTTCAACCCGGGGAAACACCATATATTTT
clone size: NA; V gene: TRBV5-5; D gene: TRBD1; J gene: TRBJ1-1; CDR3 protein: CASSFQRGLNTEAFF; CDR3 DNA: TGTGCCAGCAGCTTTCAAAGGGGGCTGAACACTGAAGCTTTCTTT
clone size: NA; V gene: TRBV7-7; D gene: NA; J gene: TRBJ2-7; CDR3 protein: CASSLGLGRGYEQYF; CDR3 DNA: TGTGCCAGCAGCTTAGGTCTAGGCAGGGGTTACGAGCAGTACTTC
clone size: many; V gene: TRBV7-9; D gene: NA; J gene: TRBJ2-7; CDR3 protein: CASSLSIYEQYF; CDR3 DNA: TGTGCCAGCAGCTTATCGATCTACGAGCAGTACTTC
clone size: NA; V gene: TRBV7-9; D gene: NA; J gene: TRBJ2-3; CDR3 protein: CASSRDWESTDTQYF; CDR3 DNA: TGTGCCAGCAGCCGGGATTGGGAGAGCACAGATACGCAGTATTTT